This entry is about one TCR beta chain. Its antigen remains unknown. TCRdb reanalysed the 5' RACE reads using MiXCR and keeps one entry per CDR3 protein. The sample contains some 260,000 distinct CDR3 sequences, about 17% of which appear only once. This entry belongs to a study of T-cell memory formation after mild COVID-19. Study-level information: Largely, TCR clusters stayed within a single donor.

Study observations and caveats: CD4/CD8 balance characterized clones contracting day 15 to 85, and CD4+ skew characterized later expanders. A subset of responding clones appeared in pre-infection memory, suggesting cross-reactive memory joined. CD4+ contracting clones were found mainly in CM and EM, and CD8+ ones in EMRA.

This clonotype was obtained from a man in his late teens or twenties who had mild COVID-19 (a few samples of this study predate the infection). Cell type and time point are not known. Sequenced sample: PBMCs or a T cell subset sorted from them (not recorded which).

CDR3 nucleotides: TGTGCCAGTAGCCCAACCCGGGACAGGGGCACCGGGGAGCTGTTTTTT. As protein: CASSPTRDRGTGELFF. The chain is built from TRBV19 and TRBJ2-2; TRBD1 matches at 10 bases. Germline V CDR1 and CDR2: LNHDA, SQIVND (reference sequence). The CDR3 has 16 amino acids. With V trimmed by 6 bases and J by 4 bases, 8 bases remained unmatched.